The rows below give T cell receptor beta chains drawn from one sample of a study of primary melanoma T cells and metastatic recurrence. Measured with immunoSEQ multiplex PCR; TCRdb has only the in-frame clones, and not every one. The repertoire holds approximately 170 clones, with roughly 91% as singletons. Input material: melanoma tumor tissue. The origin of the receptors is a human donor with melanoma. Both conserved end residues are part of each CDR3. A D gene is named only where the DNA matches it firmly. Clone size appears in some rows only: once, few, many, or a class for an expanded clone.

d_gene: -
abundance: -
v_gene: TRBV11-3
j_gene: TRBJ2-3
CDR3aa: CASNILSYIQSTDTQYF
CDR3nt: TGTGCCAGCAACATACTGTCCTATATTCAAAGCACAGATACGCAGTATTTT

d_gene: -
abundance: -
v_gene: TRBV18
j_gene: TRBJ2-3
CDR3aa: CASSRQGLIDTQYF
CDR3nt: TGTGCCAGCTCAAGGCAGGGGTTAATAGATACGCAGTATTTT

d_gene: -
abundance: -
v_gene: TRBV30
j_gene: TRBJ1-2
CDR3aa: CAWDGGLGYGYTF
CDR3nt: TGTGCCTGGGACGGGGGGCTTGGCTATGGCTACACCTTC

d_gene: TRBD2
abundance: -
v_gene: TRBV6-8
j_gene: TRBJ2-3
CDR3aa: CASSERGGTDTQYF
CDR3nt: TGTGCCAGCAGTGAGCGGGGGGGCACAGATACGCAGTATTTT

d_gene: -
abundance: -
v_gene: TRBV6-8
j_gene: TRBJ2-1
CDR3aa: CASSYGTKRGLLF
CDR3nt: TGTGCCAGCAGTTACGGGACCAAGAGAGGTTTACTCTTC

d_gene: TRBD1
abundance: -
v_gene: TRBV11-3
j_gene: TRBJ1-3
CDR3aa: CASSLDQGGPGNTIYF
CDR3nt: TGTGCCAGCAGCTTAGATCAAGGGGGCCCTGGAAACACCATATATTTT

d_gene: -
abundance: -
v_gene: TRBV19
j_gene: TRBJ2-2
CDR3aa: CASSAARELFF
CDR3nt: TGTGCCAGTAGTGCAGCTAGGGAGCTGTTTTTT

d_gene: TRBD1
abundance: -
v_gene: TRBV11-3
j_gene: TRBJ1-5
CDR3aa: CTSSLDTDRAYSNQPQHF
CDR3nt: TGTACCAGCAGCTTAGATACCGACAGGGCTTATAGCAATCAGCCCCAGCATTTT

d_gene: -
abundance: -
v_gene: TRBV6-8
j_gene: TRBJ1-1
CDR3aa: CASSFTRVWDTEAFF
CDR3nt: TGTGCCAGCAGTTTCACCAGGGTCTGGGACACTGAAGCTTTCTTT

d_gene: -
abundance: -
v_gene: TRBV19
j_gene: TRBJ2-3
CDR3aa: CASSWGTDTQYF
CDR3nt: TGTGCCAGTAGTTGGGGGACAGATACGCAGTATTTT

d_gene: -
abundance: once
v_gene: TRBV16
j_gene: TRBJ2-1
CDR3aa: CASSPNNEQFF
CDR3nt: TGTGCCAGCAGCCCTAACAATGAGCAGTTCTTC

d_gene: TRBD1
abundance: once
v_gene: TRBV25-1
j_gene: TRBJ1-1
CDR3aa: CASSESGDRVAEAFF
CDR3nt: TGTGCCAGCAGTGAATCCGGGGACAGGGTGGCTGAAGCTTTCTTT

d_gene: TRBD1
abundance: -
v_gene: TRBV19
j_gene: TRBJ1-1
CDR3aa: CASLQGRLWNTEAFF
CDR3nt: TGTGCCAGTCTACAGGGGAGATTATGGAACACTGAAGCTTTCTTT

d_gene: TRBD1
abundance: -
v_gene: TRBV6-8
j_gene: TRBJ2-2
CDR3aa: CASSYEGAGELFF
CDR3nt: TGTGCCAGCAGTTACGAGGGGGCCGGGGAGCTATTTTTT

d_gene: -
abundance: -
v_gene: TRBV6-8
j_gene: TRBJ2-7
CDR3aa: CASSDGSDPTYEQYF
CDR3nt: TGTGCCAGCAGTGACGGGTCGGATCCTACGTACGAGCAGTACTTC

d_gene: -
abundance: -
v_gene: TRBV11-3
j_gene: TRBJ1-4
CDR3aa: CASSLEGMVPNEKLFF
CDR3nt: TGTGCCAGCAGCTTGGAAGGGATGGTACCTAATGAAAAACTGTTTTTT

d_gene: -
abundance: -
v_gene: TRBV9
j_gene: TRBJ2-2
CDR3aa: CASSVGVEGTGELFF
CDR3nt: TGTGCCAGCAGCGTAGGGGTGGAGGGCACCGGGGAGCTGTTTTTT

d_gene: -
abundance: -
v_gene: TRBV5-1
j_gene: TRBJ1-3
CDR3aa: CASSPGSHGNTIYF
CDR3nt: TGCGCCAGCAGCCCGGGGAGTCACGGAAACACCATATATTTT

d_gene: -
abundance: -
v_gene: TRBV10-2
j_gene: TRBJ2-3
CDR3aa: CASSYGAGKGDTQYF
CDR3nt: TGCGCCAGCAGTTACGGGGCGGGGAAGGGGGATACGCAGTATTTT

d_gene: -
abundance: -
v_gene: TRBV25-1
j_gene: TRBJ2-2
CDR3aa: CASRIQGSAGELFF
CDR3nt: TGTGCCAGCAGGATACAGGGATCGGCCGGGGAGCTGTTTTTT